A selection of T cell receptor beta chains follows, all from one sample in a study of shared clonotypes between healthy human individuals. TCRdb's table, derived via immunoSEQ multiplex PCR, lists solely in-frame clones and lacks some. Among fewer than 650,000 clones, 70% to 80% were seen once, and the ten largest hold 10% to 15%. The source material was PBMCs. These receptors were taken from a woman aged 40 to 50 in good health. Some clones in this sample may be carry-over from other donors' samples. The CDR3 runs from the conserved cysteine through the conserved F or W. D genes are given only for firm matches. A row's size may be missing; if present it is once, few, many or a size class.

d_call,cdr3_length,v_call,clone_size,j_call,cdr3_nt,cdr3_aa
TRBD2,16,TRBV4-2,NA,TRBJ2-5,TGTGCCAGCAGCCAAGATACTAGCGGGGGCCAAGAGACCCAGTACTTC,CASSQDTSGGQETQYF
TRBD1,15,TRBV30,NA,TRBJ2-7,TGTGCCTGTCGTCGACGGGACAGACGAACCTACGAGCAGTACTTC,CACRRRDRRTYEQYF
NA,12,TRBV29-1,NA,TRBJ1-2,TGCAGCGCCGCCACGGACAACTATGGCTACACCTTC,CSAATDNYGYTF
TRBD1,14,TRBV15,many,TRBJ1-2,TGTGCCACCAGCAGAGTCGACAGGGTACGGGGCTACACCTTC,CATSRVDRVRGYTF
NA,15,TRBV6-1,NA,TRBJ2-1,TGTGCCAGCAGGTTAAGTTGGTCCCTTTACAATGAGCAGTTCTTC,CASRLSWSLYNEQFF
TRBD2,12,TRBV30,NA,TRBJ2-5,TGTGCCTGGAGCGCAAGAGTCGGGGGGCAGTACTTC,CAWSARVGGQYF
NA,13,TRBV6-4,few,TRBJ1-5,TGTGCCAGCAGTGACTCGCCCCGGTGGCCCCAGCATTTT,CASSDSPRWPQHF
TRBD1,15,TRBV28,NA,TRBJ1-5,TGTGCCAGCAGTTTAGGGACAGGCAGCAATCAGCCCCAGCATTTT,CASSLGTGSNQPQHF
TRBD2,17,TRBV4-1,NA,TRBJ2-5,TGCGCCAGCAGCCAGGAGGGGTTAGCGGGAGTAGGAGAGACCCAGTACTTC,CASSQEGLAGVGETQYF
TRBD1,16,TRBV19,NA,TRBJ1-5,TGTGCCAGTAGTTTCCCCTTAGGACAGGGCGGACAGCCCCAGCATTTT,CASSFPLGQGGQPQHF
TRBD2,19,TRBV28,NA,TRBJ2-7,TGTGCCAGCAGTTCTATTTGGACTAGCGGAGCCCAAAACGCCTACGAGCAGTACTTC,CASSSIWTSGAQNAYEQYF
NA,14,TRBV5-4,NA,TRBJ1-2,TGTGCCAGCGGCTTAGGAAGTCCTAACTATGGCTACACCTTC,CASGLGSPNYGYTF
NA,12,TRBV6-5,NA,TRBJ2-7,TGTGCCAGCAACCTAGACACTTACGAGCAGTACTTC,CASNLDTYEQYF
TRBD2,16,TRBV5-1,NA,TRBJ2-2,TGCGCCAGCAGCAGGATAGCGGGAGCGACTGACGGGGAGCTGTTTTTT,CASSRIAGATDGELFF
NA,15,TRBV19,NA,TRBJ1-1,TGTGCCAGTAGGGTACCGGGCAGGGCGAACACTGAAGCTTTCTTT,CASRVPGRANTEAFF
NA,13,TRBV30,NA,TRBJ2-7,TGTGCCTGGAGGAGATCACTCTCCTACGAGCAGTACTTC,CAWRRSLSYEQYF
NA,13,TRBV6-6,NA,TRBJ1-5,TGTGCCAGCAGTTACAGTGTCGGGCAGTCCCAGCATTTT,CASSYSVGQSQHF
TRBD1,14,TRBV19,NA,TRBJ1-5,TGTGCCAGTAGTACCACAGGGGGCTTTCAGCCCCAGCATTTT,CASSTTGGFQPQHF
NA,15,TRBV7-2,NA,TRBJ2-7,TGTGCCAGCAGCTTAGGGGGGCTAAGTCTCGACGAGCAGTACTTC,CASSLGGLSLDEQYF
TRBD2,17,TRBV18,NA,TRBJ2-1,TGTGCCAGCTCATCACCTCTTAGCGGGAGGGCCGGCGATGAGCAGTTCTTC,CASSSPLSGRAGDEQFF
NA,14,TRBV28,NA,TRBJ2-7,TGTGCCAGCAGTTCCCCCCCCCGGCTGGCCGAGCAGTACTTC,CASSSPPRLAEQYF
NA,15,TRBV7-9,NA,TRBJ2-2,TGTGCCAGCAGCCCCCCAGGACCCCGGGCCGGGGAGCTGTTTTTT,CASSPPGPRAGELFF
NA,16,TRBV28,NA,TRBJ1-1,TGTGCCAGCAGTTTATTGGCGGGACAAGGAGGGACTGAAGCTTTCTTT,CASSLLAGQGGTEAFF
TRBD2,15,TRBV4-2,few,TRBJ2-7,TGTGCCAGCAGCCAGGGGACTAGCGGTAACTACGAGCAGTACTTC,CASSQGTSGNYEQYF
NA,12,TRBV7-9,NA,TRBJ2-7,TGTGCCAGCAGCAGGATGACGGGATTGCAGTACTTC,CASSRMTGLQYF
TRBD2,15,TRBV11-3,NA,TRBJ2-1,TGTGCCAGCAGTTTTAGCGGGAGGAGGAACAATGAGCAGTTCTTC,CASSFSGRRNNEQFF
TRBD1,17,TRBV5-4,NA,TRBJ2-6,TGTGCCAGCAGCGACTTGACAGGGCCCTCTGGGGCCAACGTCCTGACTTTC,CASSDLTGPSGANVLTF
NA,11,TRBV30,NA,TRBJ2-7,TGTGCCTGGACCCGGGCCTACGAGCAGTACTTC,CAWTRAYEQYF
TRBD1,17,TRBV18,once,TRBJ2-3,TGTGCCAGCTCACCACACCCTCCGGGACAGGGGGGGATATGGCGGTATTTT,CASSPHPPGQGGIWRYF
NA,18,TRBV21-1,NA,TRBJ2-1,TGTGCCAGCAGCACTCTCGGGACTAGCGGGAGCCCAGACAATGAGCAGTTCTTC,CASSTLGTSGSPDNEQFF
NA,14,TRBV27,once,TRBJ2-3,TGTGCCAGCACCCGAGGAGTAGACACAGATACGCAGTATTTT,CASTRGVDTDTQYF
NA,11,TRBV30,few,TRBJ1-4,TGTGCCTGGAACGTAGGGGAAAAACTGTTTTTT,CAWNVGEKLFF
NA,13,TRBV29-1,NA,TRBJ2-5,TGCAGCGCTGCGGGAACAGCCCAAGAGACCCAGTACTTC,CSAAGTAQETQYF
TRBD1,13,TRBV2,NA,TRBJ2-2,TGTGCCAGCACCAGGGGGCTTGGCGGGGAGCTGTTTTTT,CASTRGLGGELFF
NA,13,TRBV30,once,TRBJ2-5,TGTGCCTGGAGTGGGGGCCTTACAGAGACCCAGTACTTC,CAWSGGLTETQYF
NA,13,TRBV7-7,many,TRBJ2-5,TGTGCTAGCAGCGCTGGACTCCAAGAGACCCAGTACTTC,CASSAGLQETQYF
TRBD2,15,TRBV7-3,NA,TRBJ2-7,TGTGCCAGCAGCTTAGCGGGGACTAGCGGGTACGAGCAGTACTTC,CASSLAGTSGYEQYF
TRBD1,15,TRBV19,NA,TRBJ1-5,TGTGCCAGTAATCTCGACAGGGGGCTCAATCAGCCCCAGCATTTT,CASNLDRGLNQPQHF
NA,12,TRBV10-1,few,TRBJ2-7,TGCGCCAGCAGTGCGAGCTCCTACGAGCAGTACTTC,CASSASSYEQYF
TRBD1,14,TRBV25-1,once,TRBJ1-2,TGTGCCAGCAGCCGGGACAGTTCTAACTATGGCTACACCTTC,CASSRDSSNYGYTF
NA,13,TRBV7-2,few,TRBJ1-5,TGTGCCAGCAGCTTAGCTAATAATCAGCCCCAGCATTTT,CASSLANNQPQHF
NA,15,TRBV19,NA,TRBJ2-5,TGTGCCAGTAGTATAGGTGGACAGCCTGGGGAGACCCAGTACTTC,CASSIGGQPGETQYF
NA,14,TRBV5-6,once,TRBJ2-7,TGTGCCAGCAGCTTGTTCGGGGGTGCCTACGAGCAGTACTTC,CASSLFGGAYEQYF
NA,14,TRBV28,NA,TRBJ1-1,TGTGCCAGCAGTTTCCGCCCGGAGGGAAATGAAGCTTTCTTT,CASSFRPEGNEAFF